The 8 T cell receptor beta chains below all came from one sample that was sequenced in a study of cytomegalovirus exposure and HLA in healthy donors. The PCR was carried out with 60 Vbeta primers and 13 Jbeta primers. Measured with immunoSEQ multiplex PCR; TCRdb has only the in-frame clones, and not every one. The profile shows hundreds of thousands of clones, approximately 82% of them singletons. What was sequenced was PBMCs. The origin of the receptors is a woman in her thirties or forties in good health and CMV-seronegative.

The table lists this clone with a count of one. V usage is TRBV7-2 and J usage is TRBJ2-5; 7 positions match TRBD2. V was clipped by 1 base and J by 2 bases; unmatched bases: 10. This CDR3 is built from 17 residues. Germline V gene data show CDR1 as SGHTA and CDR2 as FQGNSA. This chain's CDR3 is CASSLGALGSGQETQYF. CDR3 sequence (DNA): TGTGCCAGCAGCTTAGGGGCCTTGGGTAGCGGGCAAGAGACCCAGTACTTC.

J is TRBJ1-2 and V is TRBV6-5; D not resolved. The CDR3 length is 13 residues. V lost 8 bases and J 4 bases, leaving 14 bases between the germline ends. CDR1 is MNHEY and CDR2 is SVGAGI in the germline V gene. Here the CDR3 reads CASSTRDPYGYTF. The CDR3 nucleotides are TGTGCCAGCTCAACCCGGGATCCCTATGGCTACACCTTC.

This rearrangement joins TRBV4-1 to TRBJ1-1, with D possibly being TRBD1 (5 bases). This CDR3 contains 15 residues. Germline V lookup: CDR1 MGHRA, CDR2 YSYEKL. Between the trimmed V and J ends, which lost 3 bases and 5 bases, there was a span of 16 bases. CDR3 in amino acids: CASSQMRPGYTEAFF. CDR3 DNA sequence: TGCGCCAGCAGCCAGATGAGGCCAGGGTATACTGAAGCTTTCTTT.

V is TRBV25-1 and J is TRBJ2-5; 10 nucleotides agree with TRBD1. The V gene end was trimmed by 1 base and the J gene end by 7 bases; junction bases not matched to a gene: 3. The CDR3 runs to 14 residues. The germline CDR1 and CDR2 sequences are MGHDK and SYGVNS. As DNA, the CDR3 is TGTGCCAGCAGTGAATTGGGACAGGGGATGACCCAGTACTTC. Translated, it gives CASSELGQGMTQYF.

The genes are TRBV6-1 and TRBJ1-1; no reliable D call. Germline V gene data show CDR1 as MNHNS and CDR2 as SASEGT. V lost 10 bases and J 4 bases, leaving 13 bases between the germline ends. This CDR3 has 12 residues. CDR3 residues: CATRRAGTEAFF. DNA for the CDR3: TGTGCCACCCGGAGGGCCGGCACTGAAGCTTTCTTT.

J is TRBJ1-1 and V is TRBV5-8, with D uncertain. From germline, CDR1 is SGHTS and CDR2 YDEGEE. Trimming left V 4 bases short and J 4 bases short, with 17 bases between. This CDR3 has 15 amino acids. The CDR3, as DNA: TGTGCCAGCAGCCCGGAGGAGGGTTGGGTCACTGAAGCTTTCTTT. Translation: CASSPEEGWVTEAFF.

CDR3: CASSDGVTGTEAFF. Written as DNA, the CDR3 is TGCGCCAGCAGCGATGGTGTCACGGGCACTGAAGCTTTCTTT. The rearrangement links TRBV5-1 to TRBJ1-1; D uncertain. Germline V gene sequence: CDR1 SGHRS, CDR2 YFSETQ. The V end was cut by 4 bases, the J end by 4 bases, with 14 bases between. There are 14 residues in the CDR3.

The genes are TRBV5-1 and TRBJ2-4; TRBD1 matches at 8 bases. There are 13 residues in the CDR3. V was pared by 4 bases and J by 9 bases, with 6 bases of the junction left unmatched. Looked up from germline, CDR1 is SGHRS and CDR2 is YFSETQ. CDR3 protein: CASSLTGEGIQYF. The CDR3, as DNA: TGCGCCAGCAGCCTGACAGGGGAAGGCATTCAGTACTTC.